The 12 T cell receptor beta chains below were found in one sample sequenced in a study of T-cell memory formation after mild COVID-19. Using its own MiXCR run on the 5' RACE reads, TCRdb lists one record per CDR3 protein. The sample yields 150,000 or so distinct CDR3 sequences, 14% seen once. The sequenced sample consisted of PBMCs or a T cell subset sorted from them (not recorded which). These receptors originate from an adult woman who had mild COVID-19 (a few samples of this study predate the infection). Cell type and time point are not known.

This clonotype was detected a few times. The chain couples TRBV24-1 to TRBJ2-7; D uncertain. CDR1 and CDR2 from the germline V gene are KGHDR and SFDVKD. The CDR3 runs to 12 residues. Trimming took off 2 bases at V and 5 bases at J, with 6 bases between the two ends. Here the CDR3 DNA reads TGTGCCACCAGTGATTCCACCCACGAGCAGTACTTC. Amino acids: CATSDSTHEQYF.

This clonotype was counted a few times. The CDR3 reads CASSSPTSGGSYEQYF. In DNA, the CDR3 is TGTGCCAGCAGCTCTCCGACTAGCGGGGGCTCCTACGAGCAGTACTTC. The rearrangement links TRBV7-9 to TRBJ2-7; 12 bases agree with TRBD2. Germline V gene sequence: CDR1 SEHNR, CDR2 FQNEAQ (reference sequence). J lost 0 bases, V lost 4 bases, and 4 bases had no gene match. The CDR3 covers 16 residues.

The chain joins TRBV6-5 to TRBJ2-7; 7 bases are a match to TRBD2. The CDR3 totals 18 residues. Unmatched junction bases numbered 19, after V lost 6 bases and J lost 2 bases. The germline V gene encodes CDR1 MNHEY and CDR2 SVGAGI. The CDR3 sequence is CASRTPWGGRGGTYEQYF. The CDR3 DNA reads as TGTGCCAGCAGGACCCCCTGGGGCGGGCGCGGGGGAACCTACGAGCAGTACTTC.

The chain links TRBV4-3 to TRBJ2-1; 7 bases fit TRBD1. This CDR3 is 18 amino acids long. The germline CDR1 and CDR2 sequences are LGHNA and YSLEER. The V gene end was trimmed by 0 bases and the J gene end by 10 bases; junction bases not matched to a gene: 18. The CDR3 loop is CASSQDRNRDSLFSEQFF. The CDR3, as DNA: TGCGCCAGCAGCCAAGATAGGAACCGGGACAGCTTATTCTCCGAGCAGTTCTTC.

The sample holds many counts of this clonotype. This chain uses TRBV11-2 with TRBJ2-3; 9 bases are shared with TRBD2. Germline V gene lookup returns CDR1 SGHAT and CDR2 FQNNGV. The CDR3 covers 16 residues. J was trimmed by 2 bases and V by 2 bases; bases with no gene match: 5. CDR3 loop: CASSLLAGEATDTQYF. CDR3 coding DNA: TGTGCCAGCAGCTTATTAGCGGGAGAGGCCACAGATACGCAGTATTTT.

The chain combines TRBV5-1 with TRBJ2-7; TRBD1 aligns across 7 bases. This CDR3 is 14 amino acids long. CDR1 and CDR2 from the germline V gene are SGHRS and YFSETQ. The J segment lost 2 bases and the V segment lost 6 bases, leaving 8 bases of the junction unmatched. The CDR3 nucleotides read TGCGCCAGCAACCGCCGGGACAGCACCTACGAGCAGTACTTC. Translating gives CASNRRDSTYEQYF.

CDR3 sequence: CASSLGQFVSYEQYF. In DNA form, the CDR3 reads TGTGCCAGCAGCTTGGGACAGTTTGTGTCCTACGAGCAGTACTTC. J is TRBJ2-7 and V is TRBV5-5; D perhaps matches TRBD1 (5 bases). V dropped 0 bases and J dropped 1 base, with 11 bases sitting between them. Germline V gives CDR1 SGHKS, CDR2 YYEKEE (reference sequence). The CDR3 runs 15 residues.

In its sample, this clonotype was seen a few times. The V gene is TRBV12-5, the J gene TRBJ1-5; a weak D match, TRBD1 (5 bases). The CDR3 totals 17 residues. Trimming cost V 0 bases and J 4 bases, with 16 bases left between them. CDR1 and CDR2 from the germline V gene are LGHNT and FRNRAP. CDR3 nucleotide sequence: TGTGCTAGTGGTTTGGTAATCGCAGGGATATGGAATCAGCCCCAGCATTTT. Its translation is CASGLVIAGIWNQPQHF. Using reference TRBV12-5 and TRBJ1-5 for the parts outside the CDR3, the full variable domain is DARVTQTPRHKVTEMGQEVTMRCQPILGHNTVFWYRQTMMQGLELLAYFRNRAPLDDSGMPKDRFSAEMPDATLATLKIQPSEPRDSAVYFCASGLVIAGIWNQPQHFGDGTRLSIL.

This clonotype came up a few times. The chain uses TRBV30 and TRBJ2-1, with D possibly TRBD1 on 5 matching bases. Germline V lookup: CDR1 GTSNPN, CDR2 SVGIG (reference sequence). There are 12 residues in the CDR3. Trimming removed 3 bases at V and 7 bases at J, with 10 bases between. The chain's CDR3 is CAWSLSGNEQFF. As DNA, the CDR3 is TGTGCCTGGAGCCTCTCAGGGAATGAGCAGTTCTTC.

V and J are TRBV5-5 and TRBJ2-1, with D possibly called TRBD1 or TRBD2 (6 bases each). Trimming removed 3 bases from V and 5 bases from J, with 15 bases in between. Germline V gene sequence: CDR1 SGHKS, CDR2 YYEKEE (reference sequence). CDR3 size: 15 residues. The CDR3 DNA reads as TGTGCCAGCAGCTGGGGGGCAGGGGAGAACAATGAGCAGTTCTTC. Translating it yields CASSWGAGENNEQFF.

The V call is TRBV6-2 or TRBV6-3, the J call TRBJ2-1; 14 bases line up with TRBD2. The CDR3 extends over 18 amino acids. Looked up from germline, CDR1 is MNHEY and CDR2 is SVGEGT. V lost 6 bases, J lost 6 bases, and 13 bases stayed unmatched. The CDR3 region is CASSAQTGLAGGTNEQFF. CDR3 DNA: TGTGCCAGCAGCGCTCAAACCGGACTAGCGGGAGGTACCAATGAGCAGTTCTTC.

This clonotype appeared many times. This sequence joins TRBV12-3 or TRBV12-4 and TRBJ2-1, with TRBD2 matching 7 bases. V gave up 4 bases and J gave up 8 bases; unmatched junction bases: 5. This CDR3 is 13 amino acids long. CDR3 sequence reads: CASSYKLAYEQFF. The CDR3 nucleotides are TGTGCCAGCAGTTATAAACTAGCGTATGAGCAGTTCTTC.